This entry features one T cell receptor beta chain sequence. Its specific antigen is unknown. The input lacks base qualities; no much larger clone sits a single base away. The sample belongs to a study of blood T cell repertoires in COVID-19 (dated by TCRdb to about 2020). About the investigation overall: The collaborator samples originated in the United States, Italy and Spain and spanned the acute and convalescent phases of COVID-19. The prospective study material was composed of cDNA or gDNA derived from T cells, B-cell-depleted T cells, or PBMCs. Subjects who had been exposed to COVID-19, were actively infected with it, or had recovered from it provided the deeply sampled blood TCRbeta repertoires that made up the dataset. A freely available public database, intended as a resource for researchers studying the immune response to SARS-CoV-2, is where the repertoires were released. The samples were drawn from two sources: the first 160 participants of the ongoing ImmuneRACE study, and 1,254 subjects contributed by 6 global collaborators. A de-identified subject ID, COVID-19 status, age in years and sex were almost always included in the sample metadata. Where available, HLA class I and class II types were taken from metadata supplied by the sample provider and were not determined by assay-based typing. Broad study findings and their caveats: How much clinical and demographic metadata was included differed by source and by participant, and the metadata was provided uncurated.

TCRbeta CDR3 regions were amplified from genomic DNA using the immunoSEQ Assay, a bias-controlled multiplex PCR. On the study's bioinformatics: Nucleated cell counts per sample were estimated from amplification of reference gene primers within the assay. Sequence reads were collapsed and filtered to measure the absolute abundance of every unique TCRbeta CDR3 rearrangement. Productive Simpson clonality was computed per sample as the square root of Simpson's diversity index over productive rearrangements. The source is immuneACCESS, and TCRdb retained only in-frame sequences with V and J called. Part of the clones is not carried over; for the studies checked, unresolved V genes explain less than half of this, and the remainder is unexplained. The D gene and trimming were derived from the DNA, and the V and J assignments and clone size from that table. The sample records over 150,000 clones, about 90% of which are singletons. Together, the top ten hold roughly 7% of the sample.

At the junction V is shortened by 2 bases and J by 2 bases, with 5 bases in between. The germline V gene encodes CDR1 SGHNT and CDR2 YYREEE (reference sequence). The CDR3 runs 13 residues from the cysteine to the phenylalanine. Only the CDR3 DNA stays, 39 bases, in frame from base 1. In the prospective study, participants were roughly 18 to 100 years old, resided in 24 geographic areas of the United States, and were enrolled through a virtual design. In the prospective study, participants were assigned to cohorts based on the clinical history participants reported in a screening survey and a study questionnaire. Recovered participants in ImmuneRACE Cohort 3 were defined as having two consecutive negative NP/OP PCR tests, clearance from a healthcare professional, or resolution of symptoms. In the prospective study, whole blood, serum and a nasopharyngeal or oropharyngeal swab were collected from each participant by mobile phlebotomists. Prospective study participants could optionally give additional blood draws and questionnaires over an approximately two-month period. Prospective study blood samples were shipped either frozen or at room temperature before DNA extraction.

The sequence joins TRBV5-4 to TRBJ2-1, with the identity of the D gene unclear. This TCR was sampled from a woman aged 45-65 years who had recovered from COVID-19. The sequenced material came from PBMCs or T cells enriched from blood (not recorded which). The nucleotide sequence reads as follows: TGTGCCAGCAGCTTTGGCACCTACAATGAGCAGTTCTTC. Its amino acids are CASSFGTYNEQFF.